These 19 T cell receptor beta chains share one sample of origin, sequenced in a study of PD-1 blockade in classical Hodgkin lymphoma. Brentuximab vedotin exposure varied among the patients, all of whom had relapsed after autologous stem cell transplantation. Clones were read by immunoSEQ multiplex PCR, and TCRdb kept only the in-frame ones, dropping some. The sample carries 55,000 to 65,000 clones, 80% to 90% recorded once. The sequenced sample was peripheral blood mononuclear cells (PBMCs), obtained at baseline. The receptor source for this set is a human donor with classical Hodgkin lymphoma.

The chain carries TRBV5-4 and TRBJ2-5; 8 bases fit TRBD2. The CDR3 has 14 amino acids. Germline-derived CDR1 and CDR2 are SGHNT and YYREEE (reference sequence). The trim removed 2 bases at V and 1 base at J, leaving 1 base unmatched. This CDR3 is CASSLTSGQETQYF. The CDR3 DNA sequence: TGTGCCAGCAGCTTAACTAGCGGCCAAGAGACCCAGTACTTC.

The chain joins TRBV14 to TRBJ1-1, with a weak D call TRBD1 (5 bases). Trimming took 3 bases from V and 7 from J, leaving 12 bases between them. This CDR3 is 13 amino acids long. CDR1 is SGHDN and CDR2 is FVKESK in the germline V gene. CDR3 protein: CASSHLGTVEAFF. The CDR3 DNA reads as TGTGCCAGCAGCCACCTCGGGACGGTTGAAGCTTTCTTT.

The V call is TRBV19, the J call TRBJ2-7; D uncertain. V was pared by 3 bases and J by 6 bases, with 12 bases between. Germline V gives CDR1 LNHDA, CDR2 SQIVND (reference sequence). The CDR3 has 13 amino acids. The chain's CDR3 is CASSIREQSEQYF. CDR3 sequence (DNA): TGTGCCAGTAGTATCCGAGAGCAAAGCGAGCAGTACTTC.

The V call is TRBV4-2, the J call TRBJ1-6, with D possibly matching TRBD1 (5 bases). The CDR3 is made up of 13 amino acids. Trimming shortened V by 10 bases and J by 7 bases, and 14 bases separated the two germline ends. CDR1 and CDR2 from the germline V gene are LGHNA and YNFKEQ. This CDR3 reads CATHRDGNSPLHF. The CDR3 DNA follows: TGTGCCACACACCGGGACGGCAATTCACCCCTCCACTTT.

The V call is TRBV6-5, the J call TRBJ1-1, with 7 bases identical to TRBD1. V shed 6 bases, J shed 4 bases, and the junction held 11 bases outside the gene matches. This CDR3 is 15 amino acids long. In germline, CDR1 is MNHEY, CDR2 SVGAGI. CDR3 nucleotides: TGTGCCAGCAGCCTAAAACAGGGGAGGACCACTGAAGCTTTCTTT. Protein product: CASSLKQGRTTEAFF.

This sequence joins TRBV18 and TRBJ1-2; D gene uncertain. The CDR3 is 15 residues long. Germline V gene sequence: CDR1 KGHSH, CDR2 LQKENI. Trimming left V 3 bases short and J 4 bases short, with 15 bases between. CDR3 nucleotides: TGTGCCAGCTCACCCGTTGCCGGGGATACCTATGGCTACACCTTC. Protein product: CASSPVAGDTYGYTF.

The chain joins TRBV11-2 to TRBJ1-5, with D tentatively TRBD1 (6 bases). This CDR3 contains 13 residues. V lost 6 bases to trimming and J lost 4 bases, with 10 bases between them. The V gene's germline CDR1 is SGHAT and CDR2 FQNNGV. CDR3 nucleotides: TGTGCCAGCAGTCCGGACAGAAATCAGCCCCAGCATTTT. Protein product: CASSPDRNQPQHF.

V and J are TRBV5-1 and TRBJ1-2; D may be TRBD1 (5 bases). Between the trimmed V and J ends, which lost 2 bases and 9 bases, there was a span of 17 bases. The CDR3 loop spans 14 amino acids. From germline, CDR1 is SGHRS and CDR2 YFSETQ. The CDR3 DNA reads TGCGCCAGCAGCTTAGCTCAGGGAAGGGTGCGCTACACCTTC. Translated, it gives CASSLAQGRVRYTF.

Worth noting for this clone: The junction shows a germline mismatch at one end, possibly a read error. This chain links TRBV7-7 with TRBJ2-2; D is undetermined. This CDR3 spans 14 amino acids. Germline V lookup: CDR1 SSHAT, CDR2 FNYEAQ (reference sequence). The DNA for the CDR3 is TGTGCTAGCAGTCTAGGACCAGCTACCGGGGAGCTGTTTTTT. Encoded protein: CASSLGPATGELFF.

For the CDR3, the DNA is TGCAGCGTTGACGAGTCCAGGGCCACCCAAGAGACCCAGTACTTC. The encoded protein is CSVDESRATQETQYF. The J gene is TRBJ2-5, the V gene TRBV29-1; possible D gene TRBD1, 5 bases. The CDR3 is made up of 15 amino acids. Trimming left V 3 bases short and J 1 base short, with 15 bases between. Germline V gives CDR1 SQVTM, CDR2 ANQGSEA.

The chain uses TRBV21-1 and TRBJ1-2; TRBD1, the table's D call, was not compared with the DNA. TRBV21-1 is a pseudogene segment. There are 17 residues in the CDR3. The CDR3: CASSKNEGETEPYGYTF. DNA of the CDR3: TGTGCCAGCAGCAAAAATGAGGGGGAAACAGAACCCTATGGCTACACCTTC.

The sample holds a few counts of this clone. This chain joins TRBV30 and TRBJ2-3, with D hard to call. Trimming took 2 bases from V and 0 from J, leaving 27 bases between them. Germline CDR1 and CDR2: GTSNPN and SVGIG (reference sequence). CDR3 length: 20 residues. The CDR3 DNA sequence: TGTGCCTGGAGTCCAAGGTGGCCCCAGGTTTTCTTCTCTAGCACAGATACGCAGTATTTT. Translation gives CAWSPRWPQVFFSSTDTQYF.

The chain carries TRBV29-1 and TRBJ2-5; TRBD2 is a possible D gene (5 bases). Germline-derived CDR1 and CDR2 are SQVTM and ANQGSEA. CDR3 length: 13 residues. The V gene lost 6 bases and the J gene lost 5 bases, with 16 bases spanning the gap. The CDR3 reads CSVRESREETQYF. CDR3 DNA sequence: TGCAGCGTGCGTGAGAGTAGGGAGGAGACCCAGTACTTC.

V is TRBV6-1 and J is TRBJ1-1; maybe TRBD1 (5 bases). Germline CDR1 reads MNHNS; CDR2 reads SASEGT. V lost 6 bases and J 4 bases, leaving 18 bases between the germline ends. This CDR3 spans 15 amino acids. DNA of the CDR3: TGTGCCAGCAGCGCCGGGACCTTTAGTGGCACTGAAGCTTTCTTT. Its translation is CASSAGTFSGTEAFF.

The rearrangement joins TRBV5-1 to TRBJ2-7, with TRBD1 identical over 7 bases. The CDR3 runs 14 residues. V trimming: 0 bases; J trimming: 1 base; junction bases outside the gene matches: 1. Germline V gives CDR1 SGHRS, CDR2 YFSETQ. The CDR3 region is CASSLGDRSYEQYF. In nucleotides, the CDR3 is TGCGCCAGCAGCTTGGGGGACAGATCCTACGAGCAGTACTTC.

V gene TRBV19 combines with J gene TRBJ1-5; D gene uncertain. V lost 7 bases and J lost 4, with 11 bases in between. The length of the CDR3 is 13 residues. Germline V gives CDR1 LNHDA, CDR2 SQIVND (reference sequence). This CDR3 is CASTNGLNQPQHF. The CDR3 DNA follows: TGTGCCAGTACAAACGGGCTTAATCAGCCCCAGCATTTT.

Only one count was recorded for this clone. V is TRBV9 and J is TRBJ2-7; 7 nucleotides line up with TRBD1. Trimming cost V 3 bases and J 6 bases; bases outside gene matches: 21. The CDR3 extends over 18 amino acids. The germline gives CDR1 SGDLS, CDR2 YYNGEE. The CDR3 DNA follows: TGTGCCAGCAGCGAAAGATCGGTCCGGACAGGACTCTTGGGCGAGCAGTACTTC. Amino acid sequence: CASSERSVRTGLLGEQYF.

The chain is built from TRBV29-1 and TRBJ2-5; the D gene could be TRBD1 or TRBD2 (5 bases each). V lost 6 bases, J lost 3 bases, and 20 bases lay in between. The CDR3 has 15 amino acids. Germline lookup yields CDR1 SQVTM and CDR2 ANQGSEA. The CDR3 spells CSVLGTVFAKETQYF. The CDR3 nucleotides are TGCAGCGTCCTCGGGACGGTCTTCGCGAAAGAGACCCAGTACTTC.

J is TRBJ2-2 and V is TRBV2; tentative D call: TRBD1 (6 bases). V shed 7 bases and J shed 1 base, with 10 bases lying between them. The CDR3 has 14 amino acids. Germline V lookup: CDR1 SNHLY, CDR2 FYNNEI. The CDR3 coding sequence is TGTGCCAGCATCCCGGACAGGAACACCGGGGAGCTGTTTTTT. This encodes CASIPDRNTGELFF.